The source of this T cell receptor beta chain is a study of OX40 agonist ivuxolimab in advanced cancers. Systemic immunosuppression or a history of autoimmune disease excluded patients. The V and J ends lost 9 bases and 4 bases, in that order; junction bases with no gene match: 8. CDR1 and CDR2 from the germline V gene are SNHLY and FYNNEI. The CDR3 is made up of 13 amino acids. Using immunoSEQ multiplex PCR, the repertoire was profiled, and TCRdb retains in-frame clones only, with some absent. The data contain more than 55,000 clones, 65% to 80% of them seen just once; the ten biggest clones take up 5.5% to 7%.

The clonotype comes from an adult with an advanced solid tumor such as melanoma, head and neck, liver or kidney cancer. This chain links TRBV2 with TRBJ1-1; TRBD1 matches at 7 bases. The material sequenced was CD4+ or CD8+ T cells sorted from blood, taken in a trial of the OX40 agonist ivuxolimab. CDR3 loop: CARQGDDGTEAFF. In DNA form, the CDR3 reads TGTGCCAGGCAGGGGGACGACGGCACTGAAGCTTTCTTT.